Sequencing of this T cell receptor beta chain was carried out in a study of blood T cell repertoires in COVID-19. About the research overall: Nucleic acid was either cDNA or gDNA, and it came from T cells, B-cell-depleted T cells, or PBMCs.

V shed 3 bases and J shed 2 bases, with 11 bases lying between them. Germline V gene sequence: CDR1 LNHDA, CDR2 SQIVND (reference sequence). CDR3 size: 14 residues. Sequencing used immunoSEQ multiplex PCR; TCRdb keeps in-frame clones, though not all of them. The profile shows about 420,000 clones, about 87% of them singletons. Seattle patients were enrolled during active infection and followed longitudinally. The rearrangement uses TRBV19 and TRBJ2-7; perhaps TRBD1 as D (5 bases). The clonotype originates from a man younger than 35 with COVID-19, enrolled during active disease. Material for sequencing was peripheral blood. CDR3 sequence: CASSIRTKPYEQYF. CDR3 in DNA: TGTGCCAGTAGTATTAGGACAAAGCCCTACGAGCAGTACTTC.